The T cell receptor beta chain described here comes from a study of human T cells and chemical hapten exposure. The junction had 7 bases not matched to a gene; V was cut back by 3 bases and J by 2 bases. CDR1 is DFQATT and CDR2 is SNEGSKA in the germline V gene (reference sequence). The CDR3 contains 15 residues. In its sample, this clonotype was seen a few times. One entry per CDR3 protein results from TCRdb running MiXCR on the RACE reads. This sample carries roughly 120,000 distinct CDR3 sequences, approximately 10% of them seen once, and the ten largest clones take around 1.7%. As for time point: healthy volunteer bleed at 2 weeks. Extraction of total RNA was performed on unfractionated whole blood.

This receptor was obtained from a male donor in good health. Some clones in this sample may be carry-over from other donors' samples. This chain joins TRBV20-1 and TRBJ1-5; 7 nucleotides align to TRBD1. Sequencing used whole blood. The CDR3 spells CSASRQGEGNQPQHF. The CDR3 DNA sequence: TGCAGTGCTAGTAGACAGGGAGAGGGCAATCAGCCCCAGCATTTT.